A single sample gave rise to the 30 T cell receptor beta chains below, sequenced in a study of cytomegalovirus exposure and HLA in healthy donors. Primers for the PCR totalled 60 Vbeta and 13 Jbeta. Assay: immunoSEQ multiplex PCR; the TCRdb copy retains only in-frame clones and omits some. The sample records 100,000 to 150,000 clones, 80% being singletons. Sequencing input: PBMCs. Receptor source: a woman aged 40 to 49 in good health and CMV-seronegative.

The V gene is TRBV27, the J gene TRBJ2-7; TRBD1 agrees at 7 bases. This CDR3 comprises 15 residues. Per the germline V gene, CDR1 is MNHEY and CDR2 is SMNVEV (reference sequence). V was pared by 6 bases and J by 0 bases, with 8 bases of the junction left unmatched. The CDR3 sequence is CASSLNRGSSYEQYF. The CDR3 DNA sequence: TGTGCCAGCAGCCTCAACAGGGGCAGCTCCTACGAGCAGTACTTC.

The J gene is TRBJ2-7, the V gene TRBV4-2; D may be TRBD1 (5 bases). The CDR3 extends over 14 amino acids. Trimming stripped 6 bases from V and 2 bases from J, with 14 bases between. The germline V gene encodes CDR1 LGHNA and CDR2 YNFKEQ. The CDR3 DNA sequence: TGTGCCAGCAGTCCGCGGCAGGGCGCCTACGAGCAGTACTTC. Protein: CASSPRQGAYEQYF.

In regard to this clone: One end of the junction is discordant with germline, which a read error may explain. This sequence joins TRBV10-3 and TRBJ1-2; 11 nucleotides agree with TRBD1. The CDR3 sequence is 16 residues long. CDR1 ENHRY and CDR2 SYGVKD come from the germline V gene. The CDR3 is CALSVPPGQGEGGYTF. DNA for the CDR3: TGTGCCCTCAGTGTACCCCCGGGACAGGGGGAAGGTGGCTACACCTTC.

The CDR3 DNA is TGTGCCAGCAGCTTGTTAGGCGGACAGGCCCCCTACGAGCAGTACTTC. This translates into CASSLLGGQAPYEQYF. This chain links TRBV5-6 with TRBJ2-5; the match to TRBD1 covers 7 bases. The DNA end lines up better with TRBJ2-7; the J call may be wrong. The length of the CDR3 is 16 residues. Germline-derived CDR1 and CDR2 are SGHDT and YYEEEE.

The gene calls are TRBV7-2 and TRBJ1-1; 7 bases align to TRBD1. This CDR3 contains 13 residues. The trim removed 6 bases at V and 5 bases at J, leaving 6 bases unmatched. Germline CDR1 is SGHTA and CDR2 is FQGNSA. The CDR3 DNA reads as TGTGCCAGCAGGATTCAACAGGGGACTGAAGCTTTCTTT. Translating gives CASRIQQGTEAFF.

The rearrangement joins TRBV6-6 to TRBJ2-2; D is undetermined. CDR1 is MNHNY and CDR2 is SVGAGI in the germline V gene (reference sequence). CDR3 size: 15 residues. Deletions cut 6 bases from V and 1 base from J, with 12 bases between. CDR3 in amino acids: CASRNPQENTGELFF. The CDR3 DNA reads TGTGCCAGCAGAAACCCTCAGGAGAACACCGGGGAGCTGTTTTTT.

The rearrangement uses TRBV11-2 and TRBJ1-5; D may be TRBD1 (5 bases). Between the trimmed V and J ends, which lost 0 bases and 5 bases, there was a span of 11 bases. CDR3 size: 15 residues. Germline-derived CDR1 and CDR2 are SGHAT and FQNNGV. The CDR3, as DNA: TGTGCCAGCAGCTTAGAAGGGGCCGGCGATCAGCCCCAGCATTTT. Its protein is CASSLEGAGDQPQHF.

The V and J genes are TRBV15 and TRBJ1-1, with D possibly being TRBD1 (5 bases). Per the germline V gene, CDR1 is LNHNV and CDR2 is YYDKDF (reference sequence). V was cut by 0 bases and J by 5 bases, with 7 bases left in between. The CDR3 length is 13 residues. The CDR3 sequence is CATSRDRVTEAFF. The CDR3 coding sequence is TGTGCCACCAGCAGAGACAGGGTTACTGAAGCTTTCTTT.

Comments on this clone: Germline and junction disagree at one end, which may indicate a read error. As DNA, the CDR3 is TGTTCCAGCAGCTACGATGTTGGGGGCAGAACCTACGAGCAGTACTTC. Its protein product is CSSSYDVGGRTYEQYF. V gene TRBV7-9 combines with J gene TRBJ2-7; possible D gene TRBD1, 6 bases. The germline CDR1 and CDR2 sequences are SEHNR and FQNEAQ (reference sequence). This CDR3 comprises 16 residues.

This clone was seen more than once but under ten times. This chain connects TRBV4-2 to TRBJ2-1; 10 nucleotides match TRBD2. This CDR3 has 15 amino acids. After removal of 4 bases from V and 5 bases from J, the junction contained 5 bases not matched to a gene. Germline V lookup: CDR1 LGHNA, CDR2 YNFKEQ. DNA of the CDR3: TGTGCCAGCAGCCCCGGGACTAGCGAGAACAATGAGCAGTTCTTC. This gives the protein CASSPGTSENNEQFF.

The chain couples TRBV19 to TRBJ1-1, with D possibly TRBD1 on 5 matching bases. V was clipped by 3 bases and J by 4 bases, with 9 bases between them. CDR3 length equals 13 residues. In germline, CDR1 is LNHDA, CDR2 SQIVND (reference sequence). The CDR3 loop reads CASSIRVSTEAFF. The CDR3 coding sequence is TGTGCCAGTAGTATCAGGGTTAGCACTGAAGCTTTCTTT.

The CDR3 loop is CATSSAPATGEAEQYF. The DNA of the CDR3 is TGTGCCACCAGCAGTGCCCCTGCGACGGGAGAGGCCGAGCAGTACTTC. The chain couples TRBV15 to TRBJ2-7; D is possibly TRBD2 (6 bases). Trimming left V 3 bases short and J 6 bases short, with 21 bases between. CDR1 is LNHNV, CDR2 YYDKDF, per germline (reference sequence). The CDR3 totals 16 residues.

This rearrangement joins TRBV1 to TRBJ2-7; the table gives TRBD2 as D, unverified against the DNA. The J call may be in error: the DNA end matches TRBJ2-5 better. TRBV1 is flagged as a pseudogene. The CDR3 totals 15 residues. The CDR3 is CTSSPLGTRHETQYF. The CDR3 DNA reads TGCACCAGCAGCCCCCTAGGGACTCGGCATGAGACCCAGTACTTC.

The chain joins TRBV10-3 to TRBJ2-5; D is uncertain. The germline CDR1 and CDR2 sequences are ENHRY and SYGVKD. V was clipped by 6 bases and J by 2 bases, with 10 bases between them. This CDR3 contains 13 residues. The chain's CDR3 is CAIRWALQETQYF. CDR3 DNA sequence: TGTGCCATCAGGTGGGCCCTTCAAGAGACCCAGTACTTC.

The chain links TRBV5-1 to TRBJ1-5; D call uncertain. The CDR3 extends over 15 amino acids. Germline loops: CDR1 SGHRS, CDR2 YFSETQ. V lost 0 bases and J 2 bases, leaving 9 bases between the germline ends. CDR3 region: CASSLGQEGNQPQHF. The CDR3 DNA follows: TGCGCCAGCAGCTTGGGGCAGGAGGGCAATCAGCCCCAGCATTTT.

The chain recombines TRBV7-2 with TRBJ2-5; TRBD1 aligns across 9 bases. Looked up from germline, CDR1 is SGHTA and CDR2 is FQGNSA. Trimming took 5 bases from V and 3 from J; bases not matched to a gene: 1. CDR3 length equals 13 residues. CDR3 sequence: CASSDRGEETQYF. The CDR3 coding sequence is TGTGCCAGCAGCGACAGGGGGGAAGAGACCCAGTACTTC.

The chain employs TRBV27 and TRBJ2-1, with 9 bases identical to TRBD2. The germline V gene encodes CDR1 MNHEY and CDR2 SMNVEV (reference sequence). The V and J ends lost 7 bases and 9 bases, in that order; junction bases with no gene match: 13. The CDR3 spans 15 residues. The CDR3 here is CASTTGAGGLSEQFF. CDR3 sequence (DNA): TGTGCCAGCACAACCGGGGCGGGAGGGCTTTCTGAGCAGTTCTTC.

This clone was counted a few times. The rearrangement joins TRBV4-3 to TRBJ1-1, with unresolved D. V was shortened by 3 bases and J by 4 bases, with 6 bases between the two germline ends. CDR1 is LGHNA and CDR2 is YSLEER in the germline V gene. CDR3 size: 12 residues. CDR3 loop: CASSQRGTEAFF. The CDR3 DNA follows: TGCGCCAGCAGCCAGCGGGGCACTGAAGCTTTCTTT.

The chain has TRBV19 and TRBJ1-4; D might be TRBD1 (5 bases). The length of the CDR3 is 13 residues. CDR1 is LNHDA, CDR2 SQIVND, per germline (reference sequence). Trimming took 4 bases from V and 3 from J, leaving 6 bases between them. The chain's CDR3 is CASSTGANEKLFF. The CDR3 nucleotides read TGTGCCAGTAGTACGGGGGCTAATGAAAAACTGTTTTTT.

This clone turned up a few times. The chain joins TRBV5-1 to TRBJ1-1; TRBD1 matches at 9 bases. The CDR3 is 14 residues long. The V gene's germline CDR1 is SGHRS and CDR2 YFSETQ. Germline trimming cut 2 bases from V and 3 bases from J; bases unmatched to any gene: 2. The CDR3 DNA is TGCGCCAGCAGCTTACAGGGGGCTCACACTGAAGCTTTCTTT. It is translated as CASSLQGAHTEAFF.

The chain combines TRBV27 with TRBJ1-2; 12 nucleotides line up with TRBD1. Trimming removed 5 bases from V and 7 bases from J; junction bases left unmatched: 11. Germline-derived CDR1 and CDR2 are MNHEY and SMNVEV (reference sequence). CDR3 size: 16 residues. The DNA for the CDR3 is TGTGCCAGCAGTAAGGGGCTAGGGACAGGGGGCTTTGGCTACACCTTC. It yields the protein CASSKGLGTGGFGYTF.

The chain has TRBV19 and TRBJ1-1; 7 bases are shared with TRBD1. With V trimmed by 4 bases and J by 4 bases, 15 bases remained unmatched. In germline, CDR1 is LNHDA, CDR2 SQIVND (reference sequence). The CDR3 loop spans 17 amino acids. The CDR3 protein is CASSNLARTGYFTEAFF. In nucleotides, the CDR3 is TGTGCCAGTAGTAATCTGGCCCGGACAGGTTATTTCACTGAAGCTTTCTTT.

The V gene is TRBV9, the J gene TRBJ2-1, with 10 positions matching TRBD1. Losses at the gene ends were 3 bases for V and 7 bases for J; bases not matched to a gene: 7. CDR1 SGDLS and CDR2 YYNGEE come from the germline V gene. This CDR3 has 15 residues. The DNA for the CDR3 is TGTGCCAGCAGCGAGTGGACAGGGGGAGGGAATGAGCAGTTCTTC. It is translated as CASSEWTGGGNEQFF.

Regarding this clone: The same CDR3 can be traced to other DNA sequences in this sample. This chain joins TRBV2 and TRBJ1-5; D perhaps matches TRBD1 (5 bases). The V gene lost 1 base and the J gene lost 7 bases, with 8 bases spanning the gap. CDR3 length: 13 amino acids. The germline V gene encodes CDR1 SNHLY and CDR2 FYNNEI. CDR3 protein: CASSEGGGQPQHF. The CDR3 DNA is TGTGCCAGCAGTGAAGGCGGGGGGCAGCCCCAGCATTTT. Full variable domain (remainder filled in from reference TRBV2 and TRBJ1-5): EPEVTQTPSHQVTQMGQEVILRCVPISNHLYFYWYRQILGQKVEFLVSFYNNEISEKSEIFDDQFSVERPDGSNFTLKIRSTKLEDSAMYFCASSEGGGQPQHFGDGTRLSIL.

This rearrangement joins TRBV27 to TRBJ2-7; 9 bases fit TRBD1. In germline, CDR1 is MNHEY, CDR2 SMNVEV (reference sequence). CDR3 size: 14 residues. V shed 3 bases, J shed 4 bases, and the junction held 4 bases outside the gene matches. Here the CDR3 reads CASSFRTGVYEQYF. The CDR3 DNA reads TGTGCCAGCAGTTTTCGGACAGGGGTATACGAGCAGTACTTC.

The V and J genes are TRBV4-3 and TRBJ1-2; D is possibly TRBD1 (6 bases). Germline V gene data show CDR1 as LGHNA and CDR2 as YSLEER. The length of the CDR3 is 15 residues. V lost 0 bases and J 5 bases, leaving 13 bases between the germline ends. The CDR3: CASSQDADRSYGYTF. In DNA form, the CDR3 reads TGCGCCAGCAGCCAAGATGCAGACAGGTCGTATGGCTACACCTTC.

This clone has more than one count but fewer than ten. The chain uses TRBV6-6 and TRBJ2-7; tentatively, D is TRBD2 (6 bases). This CDR3 is built from 14 residues. Germline CDR1 is MNHNY and CDR2 is SVGAGI (reference sequence). The V end was cut by 4 bases, the J end by 2 bases, with 12 bases between. The CDR3 here is CASSLAGSAYEQYF. The CDR3, as DNA: TGTGCCAGCAGTTTGGCGGGATCAGCCTACGAGCAGTACTTC.

Relative to its sample, this clone is medium-sized. The V gene is TRBV4-3, the J gene TRBJ2-7; 7 positions match TRBD1. The V gene end was trimmed by 0 bases and the J gene end by 2 bases; junction bases not matched to a gene: 7. The CDR3 consists of 16 residues. Germline-derived CDR1 and CDR2 are LGHNA and YSLEER. CDR3 sequence (DNA): TGCGCCAGCAGCCAAGATTTAGGGGGCGGAGCCTACGAGCAGTACTTC. Translating it yields CASSQDLGGGAYEQYF.

This chain uses TRBV18 with TRBJ1-4; 10 positions match TRBD1. The CDR3 totals 16 residues. J was trimmed by 7 bases and V by 3 bases; bases with no gene match: 8. The V gene's germline CDR1 is KGHSH and CDR2 LQKENI. The CDR3 spells CASSPTGQGVSEKLFF. CDR3 in DNA: TGTGCCAGCTCACCGACCGGACAGGGGGTTTCTGAAAAACTGTTTTTT.

This clone was picked up a small number of times. The J gene is TRBJ2-1, the V gene TRBV9, with D perhaps TRBD2 (6 bases). The V end lost 0 bases, the J end lost 6 bases, and 13 bases lay between the germline ends. Germline CDR1 reads SGDLS; CDR2 reads YYNGEE. The CDR3 runs to 15 residues. The CDR3 reads CASSVARAGLNEQFF. The CDR3 bases are TGTGCCAGCAGCGTAGCTCGGGCGGGGCTCAATGAGCAGTTCTTC.